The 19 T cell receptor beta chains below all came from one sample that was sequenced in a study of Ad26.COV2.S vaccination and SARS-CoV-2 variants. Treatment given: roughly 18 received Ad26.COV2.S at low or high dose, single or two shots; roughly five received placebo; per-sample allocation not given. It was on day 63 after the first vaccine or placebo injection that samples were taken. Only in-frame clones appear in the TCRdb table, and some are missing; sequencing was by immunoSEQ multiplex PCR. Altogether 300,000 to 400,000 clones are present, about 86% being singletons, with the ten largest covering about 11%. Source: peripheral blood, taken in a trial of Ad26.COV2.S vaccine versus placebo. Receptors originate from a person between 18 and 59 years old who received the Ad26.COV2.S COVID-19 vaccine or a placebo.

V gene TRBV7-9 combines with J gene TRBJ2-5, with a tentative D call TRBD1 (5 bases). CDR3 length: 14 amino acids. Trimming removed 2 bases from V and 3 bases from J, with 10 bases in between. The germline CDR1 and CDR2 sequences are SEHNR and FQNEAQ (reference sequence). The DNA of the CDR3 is TGTGCCAGCAGCTTACATCCCAGGGAAGAGACCCAGTACTTC. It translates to CASSLHPREETQYF. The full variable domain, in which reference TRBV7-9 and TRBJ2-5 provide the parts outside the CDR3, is DTGVSQNPRHKITKRGQNVTFRCDPISEHNRLYWYRQTLGQGPEFLTYFQNEAQLEKSRLLSDRFSAERPKGSFSTLEIQRTEQGDSAMYLCASSLHPREETQYFGPGTRLLVL.

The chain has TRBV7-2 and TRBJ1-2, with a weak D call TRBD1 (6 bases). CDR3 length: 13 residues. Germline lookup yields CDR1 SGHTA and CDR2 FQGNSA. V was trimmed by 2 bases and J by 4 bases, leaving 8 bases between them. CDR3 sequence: CASSLSGVYGYTF. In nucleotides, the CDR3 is TGTGCCAGCAGCTTATCAGGGGTCTATGGCTACACCTTC. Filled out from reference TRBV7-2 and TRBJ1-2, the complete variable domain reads GAGVSQSPSNKVTEKGKDVELRCDPISGHTALYWYRQSLGQGLEFLIYFQGNSAPDKSGLPSDRFSAERTGGSVSTLTIQRTQQEDSAVYLCASSLSGVYGYTFGSGTRLTVV.

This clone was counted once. Here the CDR3 DNA reads TGTGCCAGCAGCCAAGTTGACAGTAACACCGGGGAGCTGTTTTTT. It yields the protein CASSQVDSNTGELFF. The chain joins TRBV3-1 (or the pseudogene TRBV3-2) to TRBJ2-2; D perhaps matches TRBD1 (5 bases). Germline lookup yields CDR1 LGHDT and CDR2 YNNKEL (reference sequence). V gave up 1 base and J gave up 2 bases, with 8 bases separating them. There are 15 residues in the CDR3.

CDR3 sequence reads: CASSPAGGNQPQHF. Here the CDR3 DNA reads TGTGCCAGCTCACCAGCCGGGGGCAATCAGCCCCAGCATTTT. This rearrangement joins TRBV18 to TRBJ1-5, with D unclear. The V end lost 2 bases, the J end lost 2 bases, and 7 bases lay between the germline ends. Germline-derived CDR1 and CDR2 are KGHSH and LQKENI. CDR3 size: 14 residues. Using reference TRBV18 and TRBJ1-5 for the parts outside the CDR3, the full variable domain is NAGVMQNPRHLVRRRGQEARLRCSPMKGHSHVYWYRQLPEEGLKFMVYLQKENIIDESGMPKERFSAEFPKEGPSILRIQQVVRGDSAAYFCASSPAGGNQPQHFGDGTRLSIL.

CDR3: CASSLDRPGYNEQFF. Written as DNA, the CDR3 is TGTGCCAGCAGTCTAGACAGGCCAGGGTACAATGAGCAGTTCTTC. The chain has TRBV27 and TRBJ2-1; maybe TRBD1 (6 bases). The germline V and J ends were trimmed by 5 bases and 4 bases, with 15 bases remaining between them. Germline lookup yields CDR1 MNHEY and CDR2 SMNVEV (reference sequence). The CDR3 loop spans 15 amino acids.

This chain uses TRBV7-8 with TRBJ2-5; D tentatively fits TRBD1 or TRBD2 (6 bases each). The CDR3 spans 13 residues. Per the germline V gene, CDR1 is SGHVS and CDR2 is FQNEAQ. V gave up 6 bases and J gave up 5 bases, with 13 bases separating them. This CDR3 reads CASRGGRVETQYF. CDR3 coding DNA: TGTGCCAGCAGGGGGGGCAGGGTGGAGACCCAGTACTTC.

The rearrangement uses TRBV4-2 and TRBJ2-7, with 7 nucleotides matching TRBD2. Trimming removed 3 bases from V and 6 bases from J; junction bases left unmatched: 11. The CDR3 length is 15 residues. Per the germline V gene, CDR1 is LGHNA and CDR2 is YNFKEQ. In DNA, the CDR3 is TGTGCCAGCAGCCAGGGAACTAGCGTCGCGGGCGAGCAGTACTTC. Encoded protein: CASSQGTSVAGEQYF.

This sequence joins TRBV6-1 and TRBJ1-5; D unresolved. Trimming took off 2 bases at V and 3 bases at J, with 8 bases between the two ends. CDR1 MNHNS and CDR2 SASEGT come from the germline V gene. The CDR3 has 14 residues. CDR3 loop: CASSEMVSNQPQHF. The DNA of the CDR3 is TGTGCCAGCAGTGAAATGGTTTCCAATCAGCCCCAGCATTTT.

Here the CDR3 DNA reads TGTGCCAGCAGCCAAGAATTTCGGACTTCTTACAATGAGCAGTTCTTC. Amino acids: CASSQEFRTSYNEQFF. The V gene is TRBV4-2, the J gene TRBJ2-1, with D possibly TRBD2 on 5 matching bases. V was trimmed by 0 bases and J by 4 bases, leaving 13 bases between them. The CDR3 consists of 16 residues. CDR1 is LGHNA and CDR2 is YNFKEQ in the germline V gene.

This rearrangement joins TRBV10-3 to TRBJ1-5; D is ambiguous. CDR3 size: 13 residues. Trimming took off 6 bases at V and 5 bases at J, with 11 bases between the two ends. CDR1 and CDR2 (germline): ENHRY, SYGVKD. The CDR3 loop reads CAIRGSGDQPQHF. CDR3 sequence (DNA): TGTGCCATCAGAGGTAGTGGGGATCAGCCCCAGCATTTT.

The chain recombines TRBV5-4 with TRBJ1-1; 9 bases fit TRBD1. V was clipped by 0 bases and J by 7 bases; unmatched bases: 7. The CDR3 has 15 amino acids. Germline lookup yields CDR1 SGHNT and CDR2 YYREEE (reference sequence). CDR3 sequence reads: CASSLGGAGQGEAFF. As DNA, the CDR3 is TGTGCCAGCAGCTTGGGTGGGGCGGGACAGGGTGAAGCTTTCTTT.

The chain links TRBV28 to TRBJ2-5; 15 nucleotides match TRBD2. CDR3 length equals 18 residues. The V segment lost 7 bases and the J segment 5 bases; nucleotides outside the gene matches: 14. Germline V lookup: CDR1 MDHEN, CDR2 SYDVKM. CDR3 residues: CASTPAGTSGGPGETQYF. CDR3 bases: TGTGCCAGCACCCCTGCGGGGACTAGCGGGGGGCCCGGGGAGACCCAGTACTTC. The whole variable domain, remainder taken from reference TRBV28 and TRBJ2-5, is DVKVTQSSRYLVKRTGEKVFLECVQDMDHENMFWYRQDPGLGLRLIYFSYDVKMKEKGDIPEGYSVSREKKERFSLILESASTNQTSMYLCASTPAGTSGGPGETQYFGPGTRLLVL.

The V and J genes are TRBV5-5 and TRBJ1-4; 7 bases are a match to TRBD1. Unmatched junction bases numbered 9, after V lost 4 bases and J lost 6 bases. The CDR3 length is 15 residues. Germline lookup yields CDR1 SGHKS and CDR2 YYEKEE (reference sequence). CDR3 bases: TGTGCCAGCAGCCCGCCCAGGGGGGGGGATGAAAAACTGTTTTTT. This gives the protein CASSPPRGGDEKLFF.

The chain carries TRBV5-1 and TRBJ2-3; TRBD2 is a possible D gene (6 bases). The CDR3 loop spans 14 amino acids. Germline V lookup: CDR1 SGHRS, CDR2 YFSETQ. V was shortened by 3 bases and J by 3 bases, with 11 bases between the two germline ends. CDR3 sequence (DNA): TGCGCCAGCAGCTCCGGGGCGGGGACAGATACGCAGTATTTT. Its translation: CASSSGAGTDTQYF. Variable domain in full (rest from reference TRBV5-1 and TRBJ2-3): KAGVTQTPRYLIKTRGQQVTLSCSPISGHRSVSWYQQTPGQGLQFLFEYFSETQRNKGNFPGRFSGRQFSNSRSEMNVSTLELGDSALYLCASSSGAGTDTQYFGPGTRLTVL.

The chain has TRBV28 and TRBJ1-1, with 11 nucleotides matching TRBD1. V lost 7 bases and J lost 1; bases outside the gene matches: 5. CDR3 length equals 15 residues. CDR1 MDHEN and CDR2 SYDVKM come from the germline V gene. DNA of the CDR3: TGTGCCAGCACCGAGGACAGGGGGCGGAACACTGAAGCTTTCTTT. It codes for CASTEDRGRNTEAFF.

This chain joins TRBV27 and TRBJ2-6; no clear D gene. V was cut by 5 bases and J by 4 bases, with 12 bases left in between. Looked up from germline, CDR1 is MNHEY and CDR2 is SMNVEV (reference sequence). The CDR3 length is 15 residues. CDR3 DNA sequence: TGTGCCAGCAGTGCCCGGATACGCGGGGCCAACGTCCTGACTTTC. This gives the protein CASSARIRGANVLTF.

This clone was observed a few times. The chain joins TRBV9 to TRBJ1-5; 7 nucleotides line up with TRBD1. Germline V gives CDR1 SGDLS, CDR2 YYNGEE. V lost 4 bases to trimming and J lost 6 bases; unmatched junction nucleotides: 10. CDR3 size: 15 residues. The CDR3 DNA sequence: TGTGCCAGCAGCCCGGACGACAGGGACGGTCAGCCCCAGCATTTT. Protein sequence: CASSPDDRDGQPQHF.

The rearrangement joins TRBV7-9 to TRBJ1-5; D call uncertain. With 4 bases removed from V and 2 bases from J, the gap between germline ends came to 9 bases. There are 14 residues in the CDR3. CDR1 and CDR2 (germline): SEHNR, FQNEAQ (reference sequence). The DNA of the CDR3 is TGTGCCAGCAGCTGGGATAGCGGCAATCAGCCCCAGCATTTT. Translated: CASSWDSGNQPQHF.

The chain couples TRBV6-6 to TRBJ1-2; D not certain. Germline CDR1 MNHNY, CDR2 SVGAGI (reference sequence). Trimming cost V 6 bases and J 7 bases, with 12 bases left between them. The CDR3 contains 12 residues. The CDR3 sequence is CASRGGLGGYTF. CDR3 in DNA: TGTGCCAGCAGGGGAGGATTGGGTGGCTACACCTTC.